This TCR beta chain was identified during a study of blood T cells in healthy people across ages. Overall study results and limits: Conclusively comparing naive with antigen-experienced cells was impossible with unsorted PBMCs. In the absence of known donor CMV status, changes in expanded clonotypes were possibly confounded.

A second PCR, run for roughly 7 to 12 cycles, used a sample-barcoded 5' primer plus a J-beta primer mix. Researchers report that a template-switch adaptor with 12 random nucleotides tagged each cDNA molecule. TCRdb re-analysed the 5' RACE reads in MiXCR, keeping a single row per CDR3 protein. The data hold about 1,600,000 distinct CDR3 sequences, with approximately 38% observed a single time. The CDR3 length is 16 residues. CDR1 is SGHAT and CDR2 is FQNNGV in the germline V gene. To note about this clonotype: The antigen is undetermined.

The chain links TRBV11-2 to TRBJ2-7; TRBD1 might be the D (6 bases). The J call is doubtful: the DNA matches TRBJ2-5 better. The specimen was blood. The TCR was taken from a woman aged 18-30 years in good health. CDR3 sequence (DNA): TGTGCCAGCAGCTCCCGACAGGACACTTTCGAAGAGACCCAGTACTTC. Protein product: CASSSRQDTFEETQYF.